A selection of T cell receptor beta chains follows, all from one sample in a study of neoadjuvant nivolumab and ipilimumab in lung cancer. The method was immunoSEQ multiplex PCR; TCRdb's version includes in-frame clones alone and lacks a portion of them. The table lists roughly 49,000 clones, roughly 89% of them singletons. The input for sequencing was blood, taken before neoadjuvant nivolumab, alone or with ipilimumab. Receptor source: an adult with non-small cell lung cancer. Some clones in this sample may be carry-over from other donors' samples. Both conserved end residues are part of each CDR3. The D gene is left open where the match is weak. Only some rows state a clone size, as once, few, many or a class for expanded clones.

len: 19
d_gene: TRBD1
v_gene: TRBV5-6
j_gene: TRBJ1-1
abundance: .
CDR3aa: CASSSTGTGGVGWNTEAFF
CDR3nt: TGTGCCAGCAGCTCAACCGGGACAGGGGGCGTAGGATGGAACACTGAAGCTTTCTTT

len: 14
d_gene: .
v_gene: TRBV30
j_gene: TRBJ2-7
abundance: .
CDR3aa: CAWSPRTARYEQYF
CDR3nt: TGTGCCTGGAGCCCCCGGACAGCACGCTACGAGCAGTACTTC

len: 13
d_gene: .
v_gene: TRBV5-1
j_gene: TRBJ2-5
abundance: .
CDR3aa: CASSLERQETQYF
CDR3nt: TGCGCCAGCAGCTTGGAACGGCAAGAGACCCAGTACTTC

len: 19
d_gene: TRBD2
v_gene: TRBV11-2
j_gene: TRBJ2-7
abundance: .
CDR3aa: CASSFTSLRLAGGPQEQYF
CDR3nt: TGTGCCAGCAGCTTCACTTCACTTCGCCTAGCGGGAGGGCCGCAAGAGCAGTACTTC

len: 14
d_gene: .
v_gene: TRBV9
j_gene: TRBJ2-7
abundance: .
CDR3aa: CASSVATETYEQYF
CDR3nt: TGTGCCAGCAGCGTAGCGACCGAGACCTACGAGCAGTACTTC

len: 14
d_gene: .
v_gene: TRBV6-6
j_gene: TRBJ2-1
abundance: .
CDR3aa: CASSYSIGYNEQFF
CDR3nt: TGTGCCAGCAGTTACTCGATTGGTTACAATGAGCAGTTCTTC

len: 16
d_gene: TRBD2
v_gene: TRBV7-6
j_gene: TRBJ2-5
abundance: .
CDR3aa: CASSRPLAGDQETQYF
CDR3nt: TGTGCCAGCAGCCGACCACTAGCGGGGGACCAAGAGACCCAGTACTTC

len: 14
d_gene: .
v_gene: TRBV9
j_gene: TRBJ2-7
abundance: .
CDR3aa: CASSPRERIYEQYF
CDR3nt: TGTGCCAGCAGCCCCCGGGAGAGGATCTACGAGCAGTACTTC

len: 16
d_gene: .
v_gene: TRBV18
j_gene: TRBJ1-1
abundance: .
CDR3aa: CASSPPRGAHNTEAFF
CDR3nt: TGTGCCAGCTCACCACCGCGGGGGGCACACAACACTGAAGCTTTCTTT

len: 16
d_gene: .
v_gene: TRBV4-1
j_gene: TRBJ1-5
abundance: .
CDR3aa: CASSQESPMGNQPQHF
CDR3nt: TGCGCCAGCAGCCAAGAGTCTCCCATGGGCAATCAGCCCCAGCATTTT

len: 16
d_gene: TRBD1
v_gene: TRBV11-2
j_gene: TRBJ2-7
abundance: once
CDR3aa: CASSSLLGQGAREQYF
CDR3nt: TGTGCCAGCAGCTCCCTCCTTGGGCAGGGGGCCCGGGAGCAGTACTTC

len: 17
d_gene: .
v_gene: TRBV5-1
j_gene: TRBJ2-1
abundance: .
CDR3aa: CASSLSSQPSSYNEQFF
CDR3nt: TGCGCCAGCAGCTTGTCTTCGCAGCCTAGCTCCTACAATGAGCAGTTCTTC

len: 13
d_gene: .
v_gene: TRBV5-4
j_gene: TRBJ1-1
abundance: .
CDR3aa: CASSFRTATEAFF
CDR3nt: TGTGCCAGCAGCTTCCGAACAGCCACTGAAGCTTTCTTT

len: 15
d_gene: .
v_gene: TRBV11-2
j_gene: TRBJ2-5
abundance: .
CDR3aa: CASSLDLKRWETQYF
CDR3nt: TGTGCCAGCAGCTTAGACCTAAAAAGGTGGGAGACCCAGTACTTC

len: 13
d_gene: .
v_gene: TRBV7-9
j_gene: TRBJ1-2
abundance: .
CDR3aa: CASSPGGVGGYTF
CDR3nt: TGTGCCAGCAGCCCCGGGGGGGTTGGAGGCTACACCTTC

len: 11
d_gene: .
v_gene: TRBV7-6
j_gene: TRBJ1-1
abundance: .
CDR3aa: CASSLGTEAFF
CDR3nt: TGTGCCAGCAGCTTGGGGACTGAAGCTTTCTTT

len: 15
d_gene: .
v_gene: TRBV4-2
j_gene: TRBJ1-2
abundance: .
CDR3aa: CASSQAKQSVWGYTF
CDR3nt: TGTGCCAGCAGCCAAGCTAAGCAGTCGGTTTGGGGCTACACCTTC

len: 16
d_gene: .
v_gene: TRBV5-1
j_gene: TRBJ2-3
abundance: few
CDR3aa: CASSLAGTSGVDTQYF
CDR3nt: TGCGCCAGCAGCTTGGCTGGGACCTCAGGGGTAGATACGCAGTATTTT

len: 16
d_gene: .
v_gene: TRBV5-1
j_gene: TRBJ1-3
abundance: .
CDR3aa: CASSLVGGTGKNTIYF
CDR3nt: TGCGCCAGCAGCTTGGTGGGGGGTACTGGAAAAAACACCATATATTTT

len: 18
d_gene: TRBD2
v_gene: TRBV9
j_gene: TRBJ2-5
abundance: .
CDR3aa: CASSVKGTSGRLQETQYF
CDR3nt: TGTGCCAGCAGCGTAAAGGGGACTAGCGGGAGACTCCAAGAGACCCAGTACTTC

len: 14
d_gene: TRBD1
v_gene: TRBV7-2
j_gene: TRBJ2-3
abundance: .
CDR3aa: CASTATGGADTQYF
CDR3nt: TGTGCCAGCACCGCGACAGGGGGCGCAGATACGCAGTATTTT

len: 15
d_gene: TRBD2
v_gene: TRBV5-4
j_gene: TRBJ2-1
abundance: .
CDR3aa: CASSGGGIIGYEQFF
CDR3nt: TGTGCCAGCAGCGGGGGAGGGATAATTGGGTATGAGCAGTTCTTC

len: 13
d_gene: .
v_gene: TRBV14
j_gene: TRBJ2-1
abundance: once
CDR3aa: CASRKSAAPEQFF
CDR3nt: TGTGCCAGCCGAAAAAGTGCGGCCCCCGAGCAGTTCTTC

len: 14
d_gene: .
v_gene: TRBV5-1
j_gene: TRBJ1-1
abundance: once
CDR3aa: CASSLTPPDTEAFF
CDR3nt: TGCGCCAGCAGCTTAACACCGCCTGACACTGAAGCTTTCTTT

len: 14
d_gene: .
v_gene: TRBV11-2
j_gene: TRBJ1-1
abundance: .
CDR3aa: CASSLLGGPTEAFF
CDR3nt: TGTGCCAGCAGCTTGTTAGGGGGACCCACTGAAGCTTTCTTT

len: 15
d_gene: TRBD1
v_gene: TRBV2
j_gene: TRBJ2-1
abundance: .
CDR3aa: CASSPDRSSYNEQFF
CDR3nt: TGTGCCAGCAGTCCGGACAGGAGCTCCTACAATGAGCAGTTCTTC

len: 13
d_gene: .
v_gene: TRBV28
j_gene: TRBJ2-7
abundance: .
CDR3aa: CASSLPGFGEQYF
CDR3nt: TGTGCCAGCAGTTTGCCAGGCTTCGGCGAGCAGTACTTC

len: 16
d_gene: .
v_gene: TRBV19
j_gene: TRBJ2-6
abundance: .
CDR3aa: CASSPDSESGANVLTF
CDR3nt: TGTGCCAGTAGTCCCGACAGCGAATCTGGGGCCAACGTCCTGACTTTC

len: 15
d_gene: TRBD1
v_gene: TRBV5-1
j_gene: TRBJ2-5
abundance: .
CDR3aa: CASSARQGVGETQYF
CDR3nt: TGCGCCAGCAGCGCCCGACAGGGGGTCGGGGAGACCCAGTACTTC

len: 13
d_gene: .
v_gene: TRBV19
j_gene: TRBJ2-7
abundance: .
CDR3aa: CASSISRDHEQYF
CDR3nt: TGTGCCAGTAGTATATCCAGGGACCACGAGCAGTACTTC

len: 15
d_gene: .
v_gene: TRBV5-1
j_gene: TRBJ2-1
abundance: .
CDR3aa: CASSLGTDSYNEQFF
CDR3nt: TGCGCCAGCAGCTTAGGGACGGATTCCTACAATGAGCAGTTCTTC

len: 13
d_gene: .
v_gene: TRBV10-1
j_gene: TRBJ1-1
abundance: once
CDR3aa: CASSETENTEAFF
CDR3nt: TGCGCCAGCAGTGAAACAGAGAACACTGAAGCTTTCTTT

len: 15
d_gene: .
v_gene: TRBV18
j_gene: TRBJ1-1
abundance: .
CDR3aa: CASSPLSPGNTEAFF
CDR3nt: TGTGCCAGCTCACCACTTTCGCCGGGGAACACTGAAGCTTTCTTT

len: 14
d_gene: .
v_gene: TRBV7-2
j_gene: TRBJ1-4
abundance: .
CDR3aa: CASSPGPINEKLFF
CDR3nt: TGTGCCAGCAGCCCGGGACCTATCAATGAAAAACTGTTTTTT

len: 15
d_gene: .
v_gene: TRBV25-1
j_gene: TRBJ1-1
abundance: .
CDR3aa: CASSDPQGGDTEAFF
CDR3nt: TGTGCCAGCAGTGACCCCCAGGGCGGGGACACTGAAGCTTTCTTT

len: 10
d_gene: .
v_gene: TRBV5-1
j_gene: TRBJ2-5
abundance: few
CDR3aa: CASSLAGRYF
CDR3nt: TGCGCCAGCAGCTTAGCTGGGAGGTACTTC

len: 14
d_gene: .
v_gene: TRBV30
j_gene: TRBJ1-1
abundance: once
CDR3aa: CAWSVIERYTEAFF
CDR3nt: TGTGCCTGGAGTGTAATCGAGAGATACACTGAAGCTTTCTTT

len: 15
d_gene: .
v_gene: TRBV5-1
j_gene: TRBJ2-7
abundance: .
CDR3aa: CASSAGLLRGHEQYF
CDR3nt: TGCGCCAGCAGCGCAGGACTCCTACGAGGGCACGAGCAGTACTTC

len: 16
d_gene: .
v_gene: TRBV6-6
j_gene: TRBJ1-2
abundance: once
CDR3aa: CASSYSRGRGGYGYTF
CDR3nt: TGTGCCAGCAGTTACTCGAGGGGGAGGGGAGGCTATGGCTACACCTTC

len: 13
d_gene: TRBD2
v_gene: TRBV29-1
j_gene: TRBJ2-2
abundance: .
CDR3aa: CSGLLAGVGELFF
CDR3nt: TGCAGCGGTTTGCTAGCGGGAGTCGGGGAGCTGTTTTTT

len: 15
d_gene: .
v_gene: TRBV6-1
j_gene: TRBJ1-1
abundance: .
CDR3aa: CASVLGHVAAGEAFF
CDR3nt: TGTGCCAGCGTCCTGGGGCATGTGGCAGCCGGTGAAGCTTTCTTT

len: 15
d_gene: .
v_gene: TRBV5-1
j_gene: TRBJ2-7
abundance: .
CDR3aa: CASSPGTGRWTEQYF
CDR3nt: TGCGCCAGCAGCCCCGGGACGGGGCGGTGGACCGAGCAGTACTTC

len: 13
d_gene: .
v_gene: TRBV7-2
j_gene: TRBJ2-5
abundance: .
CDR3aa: CASSPRGWETQYF
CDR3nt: TGTGCCAGCAGTCCGCGAGGTTGGGAGACCCAGTACTTC

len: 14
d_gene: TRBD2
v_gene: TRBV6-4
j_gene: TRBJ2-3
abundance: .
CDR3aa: CASSDGLAGDTQYF
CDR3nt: TGTGCCAGCAGTGACGGACTAGCGGGAGATACGCAGTATTTT

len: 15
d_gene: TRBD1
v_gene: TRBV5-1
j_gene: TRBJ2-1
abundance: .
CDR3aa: CASSLVGQGGNEQFF
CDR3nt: TGCGCCAGCAGCTTGGTCGGACAGGGGGGTAATGAGCAGTTCTTC

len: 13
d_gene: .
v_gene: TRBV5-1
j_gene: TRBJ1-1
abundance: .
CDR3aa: CASSLGADTEAFF
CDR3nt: TGCGCCAGCAGCTTAGGGGCGGACACTGAAGCTTTCTTT

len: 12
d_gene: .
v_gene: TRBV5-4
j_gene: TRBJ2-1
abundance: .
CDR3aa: CASSYRTNEQFF
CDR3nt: TGTGCCAGCAGCTACCGTACAAATGAGCAGTTCTTC

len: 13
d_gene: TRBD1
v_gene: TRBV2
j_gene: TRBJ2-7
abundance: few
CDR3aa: CASARDRGYEQYF
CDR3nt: TGTGCCAGCGCCCGAGACAGGGGCTACGAGCAGTACTTC

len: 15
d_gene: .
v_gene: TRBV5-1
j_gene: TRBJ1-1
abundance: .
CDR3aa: CASSLDGQLATEAFF
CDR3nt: TGCGCCAGCAGCTTGGACGGGCAGTTGGCCACTGAAGCTTTCTTT

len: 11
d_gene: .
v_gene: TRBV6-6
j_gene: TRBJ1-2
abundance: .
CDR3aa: CASSPSHGYTF
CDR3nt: TGTGCCAGCAGTCCAAGTCATGGCTACACCTTC

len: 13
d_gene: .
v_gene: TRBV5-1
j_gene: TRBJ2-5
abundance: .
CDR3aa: CASRPQFQETQYF
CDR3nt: TGCGCCAGCAGGCCACAGTTCCAAGAGACCCAGTACTTC

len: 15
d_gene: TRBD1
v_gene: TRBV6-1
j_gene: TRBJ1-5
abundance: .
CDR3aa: CASSAGTASNQPQHF
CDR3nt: TGTGCCAGCAGCGCCGGGACAGCTAGCAATCAGCCCCAGCATTTT

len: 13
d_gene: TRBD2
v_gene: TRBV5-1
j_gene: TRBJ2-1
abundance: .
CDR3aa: CASSLGERGKQFF
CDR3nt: TGCGCCAGCAGCTTGGGGGAGCGGGGAAAGCAGTTCTTC

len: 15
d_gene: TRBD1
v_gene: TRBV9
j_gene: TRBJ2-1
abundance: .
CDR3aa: CASSNTGGKYNEQFF
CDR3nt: TGTGCCAGCAGCAACACAGGGGGAAAGTACAATGAGCAGTTCTTC

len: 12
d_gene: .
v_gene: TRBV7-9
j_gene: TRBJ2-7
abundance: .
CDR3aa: CASRFREDEQYF
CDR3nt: TGTGCCAGCAGATTCAGGGAGGACGAGCAGTACTTC